This entry concerns a single T cell receptor (beta chain). Its antigen is undetermined. Germline CDR1 is MGHDK and CDR2 is SYGVNS. CDR3 size: 12 residues. Trimming removed 3 bases from V and 6 bases from J, with 7 bases in between. Only in-frame clones appear in the TCRdb table, and some are missing; sequencing was by immunoSEQ multiplex PCR. This table has about 24,000 clones, roughly 86% appearing once. Starting 14 to 28 days after autologous transplant, ipilimumab 1 mg/kg was given. Through week 26, nivolumab 3 mg/kg IV was given weeks 1, 4, 7, 10, then biweekly. This sample was included in a study of ipilimumab plus nivolumab after autologous stem cell transplantation. About the research overall: A median of roughly 8 nivolumab and four to six ipilimumab doses were given. Study results and caveats: TCR repertoire, Treg phenotype and gut microbiota reportedly support more study of this approach.

This rearrangement joins TRBV25-1 to TRBJ2-3; D is unclear. Sequenced here: PBMCs, sampled in a trial of ipilimumab plus nivolumab as post-transplant consolidation. The source of this sequence is a male donor with diffuse large B-cell lymphoma. The DNA for the CDR3 is TGTGCCAGCAGTGATCGCCTGGATACGCAGTATTTT. It yields the protein CASSDRLDTQYF.